Sequencing of this TCR beta chain was carried out in a study of CD8+CD57+ T cells in acquired aplastic anemia. Study summary: The mean DNA yield obtained from sorted CD4+ and CD8+ cells came to 3 to 3.5 ug. Overall study findings and caveats: Patients were compared with controls for CD8+ Simpson's diversity, and no significant difference emerged.

Trimming pared 4 bases from V and 11 bases from J, leaving 14 bases between. The CDR3 has 11 amino acids. Germline V lookup: CDR1 DFQATT, CDR2 SNEGSKA (reference sequence). It was genomic DNA that served as the template for profiling TCR beta VDJ and CDR3. Each CDR3 protein gets one entry after TCRdb re-called the reads with MiXCR. Seen here are 60,000 to 75,000 distinct CDR3 sequences, around 50% observed once, and the top ten hold 2% to 3%. As for this clonotype: The antigen remains undetermined.

This receptor was identified in a human donor in good health, serving as a control. This rearrangement joins TRBV20-1 to TRBJ1-1; a weak D match, TRBD1 (5 bases). Sequenced sample: sorted CD4+, CD8+, or CD8+CD57+ T cells (not recorded which) from PBMCs. CDR3 in amino acids: CSANQGDAAFF. The CDR3 DNA is TGCAGTGCTAACCAGGGTGATGCTGCTTTCTTT.